This record looks at one T cell receptor (beta chain) sequence and its context. The specificity of this receptor is unknown. Base qualities are not recorded, but no much larger clone differs from it by a single base. These data originate in a study of T cells in localized non-small cell lung cancer (dated by TCRdb to 2020 to 2021). For the study in its entirety: Comparing tumors with uninvolved tumor-adjacent lungs, the study looked at the T cell repertoires of hundreds of patients with early-stage NSCLC. Of the NSCLC patients, approximately 130 were male and approximately 100 were female, and the mean age was approximately 69 years. The cohort was made up of 200 to 250 treatment-naive NSCLC patients whose localized lung tumors had been resected.

General study outcomes and caveats: Longer overall survival was associated with higher blood T cell density, whereas shorter survival was associated with higher adjacent-lung clonality. Uninvolved tumor-adjacent lung showed the highest T cell clonality, higher than tumor, which suggests more focused antigenic responses in the uninvolved tumor-adjacent lung. A median of 57 of the top 100 tumor clones turned up in the paired uninvolved adjacent lung, and under 30 of those clones also ranked among the top 100 of that same adjacent lung. Since the design was exploratory, TCR variables were selected using unadjusted p-values with no false-discovery rate correction. Because multi-region sequencing of the tumors was not done, intratumor heterogeneity could not be ruled out.

At diagnosis, peripheral blood, uninvolved tumor-adjacent lung and tumor were collected and stored as a combination of fresh-frozen and FFPE material. For TCR repertoire profiling, the blood samples were analyzed as peripheral blood mononuclear cells. The immunoSEQ Assay was used to sequence TCR beta CDR3 regions from DNA. Turning to the authors' computational methods: To compute T cell density, TCR beta template counts were normalized to usable DNA, which was estimated by amplifying housekeeping genes. Richness was estimated with the preseqR package, extrapolating to 400,000 templates for PBMC samples and 120,000 templates for tissue samples. Clonality was defined by subtracting Pielou's evenness from one. Tissue-enriched TCRs were identified through differential abundance testing performed on productive amino-acid clonotypes, with a minimum total count of 5 and an alpha of 0.1. The Jaccard Index and the Morisita Overlap Index were used to measure how much the repertoires overlapped between compartments. TCR beta CDR3s were clustered by GLIPH together with public tetramer-defined viral CDR3s, and at least three viral sequences plus V-gene enrichment were required for viral motifs. In TCRdb, the immuneACCESS table is reduced to in-frame sequences with V and J assigned. These tables do not hold every clone; where another copy was compared, an unresolved V gene accounts for under half, and the others remain unexplained. D and trimming come from the DNA, and the V and J calls and clone size come from that table. This sample comprises about 82,000 clones, 80% of them detected only once. Under 25% of the sample goes to the ten largest clones.

CDR1 and CDR2 (SEHNR, FQNEAQ) derive from the germline V gene (reference sequence). At the junction V is shortened by 5 bases and J by 7 bases, with 18 bases in between. The cysteine opens and the phenylalanine closes a CDR3 of 15 amino acids. Here the CDR3 DNA is all that survives: 45 bases in frame from base 1. The rearrangement combines TRBV7-9 with TRBJ2-1; the D gene is possibly TRBD1, with 6 bases matching. This specimen consisted of PBMCs, obtained before any cancer treatment. The receptor's source is a man aged 40-75 years with stage II squamous cell lung carcinoma. The DNA sequence reads TGTGCCAGCAGCATTGGGACACTGAGAATAAATGAGCAGTTCTTC. The resulting protein is CASSIGTLRINEQFF. Here the CDR3 is joined to the reference TRBV7-9 and TRBJ2-1 genes, and the full variable domain is: DTGVSQNPRHKITKRGQNVTFRCDPISEHNRLYWYRQTLGQGPEFLTYFQNEAQLEKSRLLSDRFSAERPKGSFSTLEIQRTEQGDSAMYLCASSIGTLRINEQFFGPGTRLTVL.